The rows below give T cell receptor beta chains drawn from one sample of a study of shared clonotypes between healthy human individuals. Some clones are missing from TCRdb's copy, which holds only in-frame ones; the method was immunoSEQ multiplex PCR. The table lists nearly 2 million clones, around 96% of them singletons. Sequencing input: naive CD8+ T cells sorted from blood. The receptor source for this set is a man between 18 and 29 years old in good health. The CDR3 runs from the conserved cysteine through the conserved F or W. The D gene is left open where the match is weak. Clone size is not always given. Where it is, it says once, few, many or a class for expanded clones.

CDR3 length,clone size,D gene,V gene,J gene,CDR3 protein,CDR3 DNA
11,few,NA,TRBV6-6,TRBJ1-1,CASGEGAEAFF,TGTGCCAGCGGCGAGGGGGCTGAAGCTTTCTTT
15,NA,TRBD1,TRBV11-2,TRBJ2-5,CASSFRDSRQETQYF,TGTGCCAGCAGCTTCCGGGACAGTCGGCAAGAGACCCAGTACTTC
17,once,NA,TRBV7-9,TRBJ2-1,CASSLAGLRGPYNEQFF,TGTGCCAGCAGCTTAGCGGGTCTGAGGGGCCCGTACAATGAGCAGTTCTTC
16,NA,TRBD1,TRBV29-1,TRBJ2-6,CSVEEHRGTGANVLTF,TGCAGCGTTGAAGAACACAGGGGTACCGGGGCCAACGTCCTGACTTTC
15,NA,NA,TRBV18,TRBJ2-5,CASSPMASAQETQYF,TGTGCCAGCTCACCAATGGCATCCGCTCAAGAGACCCAGTACTTC
14,NA,NA,TRBV5-6,TRBJ1-3,CASSLGGGLNTIYF,TGTGCCAGCAGCTTGGGCGGGGGATTAAACACCATATATTTT
15,once,NA,TRBV25-1,TRBJ1-4,CASSEYGVIGEKLFF,TGTGCCAGCAGTGAATATGGGGTGATTGGGGAAAAACTGTTTTTT
15,NA,TRBD2,TRBV9,TRBJ2-1,CASSVGSGSSNEQFF,TGTGCCAGCAGCGTAGGCAGCGGGAGTAGTAATGAGCAGTTCTTC
13,NA,NA,TRBV15,TRBJ2-6,CATSTAGANVLTF,TGTGCCACCAGCACAGCTGGGGCCAACGTCCTGACTTTC
13,NA,TRBD1,TRBV9,TRBJ1-2,CASNQQGNYGYTF,TGTGCCAGCAACCAACAGGGGAATTATGGCTACACCTTC
15,NA,TRBD2,TRBV9,TRBJ2-3,CASSSGLADTDTQYF,TGTGCCAGCAGCTCCGGGCTAGCGGACACAGATACGCAGTATTTT
16,NA,TRBD1,TRBV5-1,TRBJ2-5,CASSGDREAPSETQYF,TGCGCCAGCAGCGGGGACAGGGAAGCACCTTCAGAGACCCAGTACTTC
20,NA,TRBD1,TRBV5-1,TRBJ1-4,CASSSGPLGTVQRDNEKLFF,TGCGCCAGCAGCTCCGGCCCCCTCGGGACAGTTCAAAGGGATAATGAAAAACTGTTTTTT
16,NA,TRBD1,TRBV4-1,TRBJ1-5,CASSQKGNRGNQPQHF,TGCGCCAGCAGCCAAAAAGGGAACAGGGGAAATCAGCCCCAGCATTTT
15,NA,TRBD2,TRBV9,TRBJ2-3,CASSVEGLASDTQYF,TGTGCCAGCAGCGTAGAGGGACTAGCATCAGATACGCAGTATTTT
13,NA,NA,TRBV7-9,TRBJ2-5,CASSYPLEETQYF,TGTGCCAGCAGCTACCCCTTAGAAGAGACCCAGTACTTC
14,NA,NA,TRBV5-4,TRBJ1-2,CASSLGAPPAGYTF,TGTGCCAGCAGCTTGGGAGCTCCTCCGGCCGGCTACACCTTC
13,NA,NA,TRBV7-9,TRBJ1-2,CASSLAQTYGYTF,TGTGCCAGCAGCTTAGCACAAACATATGGCTACACCTTC
14,NA,NA,TRBV30,TRBJ1-5,CAWSVVGGHQPQHF,TGTGCCTGGAGTGTGGTAGGAGGTCATCAGCCCCAGCATTTT
16,NA,NA,TRBV7-9,TRBJ1-2,CASSLGREDTNYGYTF,TGTGCCAGCAGCTTAGGGAGGGAGGATACGAACTATGGCTACACCTTC
16,NA,TRBD2,TRBV13,TRBJ2-2,CASSFSGGTNTGELFF,TGTGCCAGCAGCTTTAGCGGGGGGACGAACACCGGGGAGCTGTTTTTT
14,NA,NA,TRBV7-9,TRBJ1-5,CASSIGTEPKPQHF,TGTGCCAGCAGCATAGGGACGGAGCCCAAGCCCCAGCATTTT
18,NA,TRBD2,TRBV7-6,TRBJ2-7,CASCRVASGLEGPYEQYF,TGTGCCAGCTGTAGGGTGGCTAGCGGGCTTGAGGGCCCCTACGAGCAGTACTTC
15,NA,TRBD2,TRBV7-6,TRBJ2-7,CASSFDTSGNNEQYF,TGTGCCAGCAGCTTTGACACTAGCGGGAACAACGAGCAGTACTTC
10,NA,NA,TRBV28,TRBJ1-5,CASSSSSQHF,TGTGCCAGCAGTTCCTCTTCCCAGCATTTT
14,NA,TRBD1,TRBV2,TRBJ1-2,CASSADRANYGYTF,TGTGCCAGCAGCGCGGACAGGGCTAACTATGGCTACACCTTC
16,NA,TRBD1,TRBV6-5,TRBJ1-6,CASSSDRDSYNSPLHF,TGTGCCAGCAGTTCGGACAGGGACTCCTATAATTCACCCCTCCACTTT
15,NA,TRBD1,TRBV11-2,TRBJ2-7,CASSLRQGRSVEQYF,TGTGCCAGCAGCCTGAGACAGGGGCGGTCTGTCGAGCAGTACTTC
15,NA,NA,TRBV12-1,TRBJ2-4,CASKRLTTSKNIQYF,TGTGCCAGCAAGAGACTCACCACCTCCAAAAACATTCAGTACTTC
16,NA,TRBD2,TRBV15,TRBJ2-5,CATSILAGGPMETQYF,TGTGCCACCAGCATACTAGCGGGGGGGCCTATGGAGACCCAGTACTTC
12,NA,NA,TRBV30,TRBJ2-5,CAWNALGETQYF,TGTGCCTGGAATGCGTTGGGGGAGACCCAGTACTTC
15,NA,NA,TRBV4-1,TRBJ2-7,CASSPIAAAAYEQYF,TGCGCCAGCAGCCCTATCGCAGCGGCGGCCTACGAGCAGTACTTC
15,NA,NA,TRBV5-4,TRBJ2-6,CASSQLGLGANVLTF,TGTGCCAGCAGCCAGCTGGGACTTGGGGCCAACGTCCTGACTTTC
13,NA,NA,TRBV7-6,TRBJ2-1,CASSLEPGDEQFF,TGTGCCAGCAGCTTAGAACCGGGGGATGAGCAGTTCTTC
13,few,NA,TRBV11-2,TRBJ1-1,CASSLWGNTEAFF,TGTGCCAGCAGCTTATGGGGGAACACTGAAGCTTTCTTT
16,NA,NA,TRBV10-2,TRBJ2-1,CASSESLGQSYNEQFF,TGCGCCAGCAGTGAGTCGTTGGGACAATCCTACAATGAGCAGTTCTTC
14,NA,TRBD2,TRBV9,TRBJ2-5,CASSIQGLAETQYF,TGTGCCAGCAGCATCCAGGGACTAGCGGAGACCCAGTACTTC
13,NA,NA,TRBV27,TRBJ2-5,CASSSLSQETQYF,TGTGCCAGCAGTTCCCTTTCCCAAGAGACCCAGTACTTC
17,NA,TRBD2,TRBV7-9,TRBJ2-2,CASSPGTSGPNTGELFF,TGTGCCAGCAGCCCCGGGACTAGCGGGCCCAACACCGGGGAGCTGTTTTTT
14,NA,NA,TRBV27,TRBJ1-4,CASSLGRPNEKLFF,TGTGCCAGCAGTTTGGGCAGACCTAATGAAAAACTGTTTTTT
14,NA,NA,TRBV6-5,TRBJ2-5,CASSYSGLGETQYF,TGTGCCAGCAGTTACAGCGGTTTGGGGGAGACCCAGTACTTC
14,NA,TRBD2,TRBV7-9,TRBJ2-1,CASSSDQTSEIQFF,TGTGCCAGCAGCTCGGACCAGACTAGCGAAATTCAGTTCTTC
17,NA,TRBD1,TRBV10-3,TRBJ1-2,CAISDGNMGQPPYGYTF,TGTGCCATCAGTGACGGAAACATGGGACAGCCACCCTATGGCTACACCTTC
13,NA,NA,TRBV6-5,TRBJ1-1,CASSTRPNTEAFF,TGTGCCAGCAGTACAAGACCGAACACTGAAGCTTTCTTT
16,NA,NA,TRBV7-9,TRBJ2-1,CASRSTKLSSYNEQFF,TGTGCCAGCAGATCGACCAAACTTAGCTCCTACAATGAGCAGTTCTTC
16,few,TRBD2,TRBV9,TRBJ2-3,CASSVESGGSTDTQYF,TGTGCCAGCAGCGTAGAAAGCGGGGGGAGCACAGATACGCAGTATTTT
13,NA,NA,TRBV9,TRBJ2-7,CASSVAGSDEQYF,TGTGCCAGCAGCGTAGCAGGGTCCGACGAGCAGTACTTC
14,NA,NA,TRBV27,TRBJ2-2,CATRLAPNTGELFF,TGTGCCACCCGTTTGGCACCGAACACCGGGGAGCTGTTTTTT
14,NA,NA,TRBV7-9,TRBJ2-7,CASSFSDGTYEQYF,TGTGCCAGCAGCTTTAGCGACGGCACCTACGAGCAGTACTTC
14,NA,NA,TRBV11-2,TRBJ2-5,CASSLVGVGETQYF,TGTGCCAGCAGCTTAGTGGGGGTAGGGGAGACCCAGTACTTC
11,NA,NA,TRBV7-2,TRBJ2-7,CASSRGYEQYF,TGTGCCAGCAGCCGGGGGTACGAGCAGTACTTC
11,NA,NA,TRBV30,TRBJ2-7,CAWSGAYEQYF,TGTGCCTGGAGTGGGGCCTACGAGCAGTACTTC